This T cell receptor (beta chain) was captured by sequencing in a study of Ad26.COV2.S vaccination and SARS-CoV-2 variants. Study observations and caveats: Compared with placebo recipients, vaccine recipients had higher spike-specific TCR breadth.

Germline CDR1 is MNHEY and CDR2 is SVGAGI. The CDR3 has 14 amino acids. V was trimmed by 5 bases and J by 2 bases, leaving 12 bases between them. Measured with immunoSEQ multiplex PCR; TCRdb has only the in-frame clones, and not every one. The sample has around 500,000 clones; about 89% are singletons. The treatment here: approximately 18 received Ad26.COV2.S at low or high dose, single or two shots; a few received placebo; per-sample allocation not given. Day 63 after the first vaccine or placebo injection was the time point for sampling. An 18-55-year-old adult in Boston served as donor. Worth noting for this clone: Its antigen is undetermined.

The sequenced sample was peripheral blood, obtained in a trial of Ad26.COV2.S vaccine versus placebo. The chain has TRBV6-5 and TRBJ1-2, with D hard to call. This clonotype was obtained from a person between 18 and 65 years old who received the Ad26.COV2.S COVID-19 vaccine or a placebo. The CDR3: CASSNYRLNYGYTF. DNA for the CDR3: TGTGCCAGCAGTAATTACAGATTAAACTATGGCTACACCTTC.